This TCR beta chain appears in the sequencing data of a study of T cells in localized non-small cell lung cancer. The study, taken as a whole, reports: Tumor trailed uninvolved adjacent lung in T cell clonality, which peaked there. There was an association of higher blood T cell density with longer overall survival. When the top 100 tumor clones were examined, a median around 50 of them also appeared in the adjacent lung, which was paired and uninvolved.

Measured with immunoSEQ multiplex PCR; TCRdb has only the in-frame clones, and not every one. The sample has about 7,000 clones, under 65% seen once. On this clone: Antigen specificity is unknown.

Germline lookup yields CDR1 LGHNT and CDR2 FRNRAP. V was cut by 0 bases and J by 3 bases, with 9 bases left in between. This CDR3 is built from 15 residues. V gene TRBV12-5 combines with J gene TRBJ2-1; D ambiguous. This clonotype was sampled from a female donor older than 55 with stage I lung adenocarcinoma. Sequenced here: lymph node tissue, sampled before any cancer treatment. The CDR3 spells CASGLVRQDYNEQFF. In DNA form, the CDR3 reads TGTGCTAGTGGTTTGGTACGGCAGGACTACAATGAGCAGTTCTTC.